This T cell receptor beta chain derives from a study of T cell responses to AZD1222 COVID-19 vaccine. As regards this clone: The antigen is unknown.

The study's findings and limits: White British donors predominated, females outnumbered males, and clonal diversity was possibly underestimated. Repertoire sampling happened only post peak T cell response.

Using immunoSEQ multiplex PCR, the repertoire was profiled, and TCRdb retains in-frame clones only, with some absent. Found here are roughly 200,000 clones, approximately 90% of them singletons; the top ten hold approximately 1.7%. Trimming stripped 0 bases from V and 2 bases from J, with 6 bases between. The CDR3 runs 13 residues. CDR1 is SGHRS, CDR2 YFSETQ, per germline. The chain recombines TRBV5-1 with TRBJ2-7; D gene uncertain. The receptor comes from an adult who received the AZD1222 COVID-19 vaccine. The source material was peripheral blood, sampled 28 days after the second AZD1222 dose. The CDR3 here is CASSLATAYEQYF. The CDR3 coding sequence is TGCGCCAGCAGCTTGGCAACAGCCTACGAGCAGTACTTC.